One and the same sample provided the 14 T cell receptor beta chains below, sequenced in a study of T cell changes during pregnancy in multiple sclerosis. Method: immunoSEQ multiplex PCR; TCRdb's copy keeps in-frame clones and lacks some. The profile shows about 39,000 clones, approximately 80% of them singletons. The material sequenced was CD4+ T cells from peripheral blood mononuclear cells, taken before pregnancy. The receptor set was obtained from a female donor with multiple sclerosis, enrolled in a pregnancy study.

This clone was seen only a few times. V and J are TRBV29-1 and TRBJ1-3, with 8 nucleotides matching TRBD1. In germline, CDR1 is SQVTM, CDR2 ANQGSEA. Trimming removed 5 bases from V and 4 bases from J; junction bases left unmatched: 7. The CDR3 totals 14 residues. The DNA for the CDR3 is TGCAGCGTTTCTGGACAGGGTACAGGAAACACCATATATTTT. This encodes CSVSGQGTGNTIYF.

The chain joins TRBV19 to TRBJ1-2; D is possibly TRBD1 (5 bases). V was pared by 7 bases and J by 8 bases, with 17 bases between. Germline assignment: CDR1 LNHDA and CDR2 SQIVND (reference sequence). The CDR3 length is 13 residues. CDR3 sequence reads: CASKKGRTYGYTF. CDR3 DNA: TGTGCCAGTAAAAAGGGGCGCACGTACGGCTACACCTTC.

CDR3 nucleotide sequence: TGTGCCACCAGGGGGCAGAACACTGAAGCTTTCTTT. Translating gives CATRGQNTEAFF. The rearrangement uses TRBV2 and TRBJ1-1; TRBD1 matches at 8 bases. J lost 1 base, V lost 10 bases, and 2 bases had no gene match. The CDR3 totals 12 residues. CDR1 and CDR2 (germline): SNHLY, FYNNEI.

This chain uses TRBV30 with TRBJ1-1; 9 bases map to TRBD1. The length of the CDR3 is 13 residues. CDR1 and CDR2 (germline): GTSNPN, SVGIG (reference sequence). Trimming removed 2 bases from V and 7 bases from J; junction bases left unmatched: 5. The CDR3 bases are TGTGCCTGGAGTCTAACAGGGGGCAGTGAAGCTTTCTTT. Amino acid sequence: CAWSLTGGSEAFF.

The CDR3 is CASSLIPPGGLYQETQYF. CDR3 coding DNA: TGTGCCAGCAGCTTAATTCCCCCCGGAGGGTTGTACCAAGAGACCCAGTACTTC. The genes are TRBV7-2 and TRBJ2-5; TRBD2 might be the D (6 bases). Per the germline V gene, CDR1 is SGHTA and CDR2 is FQGNSA. The CDR3 runs 18 residues. The V end lost 2 bases, the J end lost 0 bases, and 19 bases lay between the germline ends.

This clone was detected only once. The rearrangement links TRBV9 to TRBJ2-4, with TRBD1 matching over 9 bases. Germline-derived CDR1 and CDR2 are SGDLS and YYNGEE. The CDR3 runs 16 residues. V shed 0 bases, J shed 10 bases, and the junction held 11 bases outside the gene matches. As DNA, the CDR3 is TGTGCCAGCAGCGTAGGGGAGGGTACAGGGGGCAAAATTCAGTACTTC. This gives the protein CASSVGEGTGGKIQYF.

This chain joins TRBV10-3 and TRBJ1-3; D is unresolved. Trimming pared 4 bases from V and 4 bases from J, leaving 8 bases between. CDR3 size: 13 residues. Germline CDR1 reads ENHRY; CDR2 reads SYGVKD. The DNA for the CDR3 is TGTGCCATCAGTGGCGATGCAGGAAACACCATATATTTT. Translating gives CAISGDAGNTIYF.

V usage is TRBV11-2 and J usage is TRBJ1-2; the match to TRBD1 covers 7 bases. The CDR3 has 13 amino acids. Trimming cost V 4 bases and J 5 bases; bases outside gene matches: 4. Germline loops: CDR1 SGHAT, CDR2 FQNNGV. In DNA, the CDR3 is TGTGCCAGCAGCTCGGGACAGACGTATGGCTACACCTTC. Protein sequence: CASSSGQTYGYTF.

The J gene is TRBJ2-7, the V gene TRBV2; a possible D gene is TRBD2 (6 bases). The CDR3 has 17 amino acids. V lost 6 bases and J lost 5, with 26 bases in between. Germline V gene data show CDR1 as SNHLY and CDR2 as FYNNEI. CDR3 residues: CASRDDPPAGPRHEQYF. The CDR3, as DNA: TGTGCCAGCAGGGACGACCCTCCAGCGGGCCCTCGTCACGAGCAGTACTTC.

This clone has just a few counts. This chain connects TRBV30 to TRBJ2-1; 7 bases line up with TRBD1. V dropped 4 bases and J dropped 0; count of bases not matched to a gene: 9. Germline CDR1 is GTSNPN and CDR2 is SVGIG (reference sequence). The CDR3 covers 16 residues. As DNA, the CDR3 is TGTGCCTGGAACTTAAAAAGGGGGCTCTCCTACAATGAGCAGTTCTTC. It yields the protein CAWNLKRGLSYNEQFF.

The J gene is TRBJ1-1, the V gene TRBV5-1, with 10 bases aligning to TRBD1. V was pared by 2 bases and J by 12 bases, with 7 bases of the junction left unmatched. This CDR3 contains 13 residues. The germline CDR1 and CDR2 sequences are SGHRS and YFSETQ. This chain's CDR3 is CASSFGQGEKSFF. CDR3 coding DNA: TGCGCCAGCAGCTTTGGACAGGGGGAGAAATCTTTCTTT.

The chain combines TRBV6-1 with TRBJ1-1; 9 bases match TRBD1. This CDR3 spans 12 amino acids. CDR1 and CDR2 (germline): MNHNS, SASEGT. V trimming: 7 bases; J trimming: 10 bases; junction bases outside the gene matches: 7. CDR3 sequence reads: CASIKGQGGAFF. The DNA for the CDR3 is TGTGCCAGCATAAAGGGACAGGGAGGAGCTTTCTTT.

This sequence joins TRBV7-2 and TRBJ1-4, with D hard to call. V was pared by 2 bases and J by 8 bases, with 6 bases between. This CDR3 has 12 amino acids. CDR1 is SGHTA and CDR2 is FQGNSA in the germline V gene. DNA for the CDR3: TGTGCCAGCAGCTTATCGTCCGAAAAACTGTTTTTT. Its protein is CASSLSSEKLFF.

The gene calls are TRBV9 and TRBJ1-1; TRBD1 agrees at 7 bases. Germline assignment: CDR1 SGDLS and CDR2 YYNGEE. Germline trimming cut 3 bases from V and 1 base from J; bases unmatched to any gene: 6. The CDR3 runs 15 residues. CDR3 loop: CASSEQDRKNTEAFF. Here the CDR3 DNA reads TGTGCCAGCAGCGAACAGGACAGGAAGAACACTGAAGCTTTCTTT.